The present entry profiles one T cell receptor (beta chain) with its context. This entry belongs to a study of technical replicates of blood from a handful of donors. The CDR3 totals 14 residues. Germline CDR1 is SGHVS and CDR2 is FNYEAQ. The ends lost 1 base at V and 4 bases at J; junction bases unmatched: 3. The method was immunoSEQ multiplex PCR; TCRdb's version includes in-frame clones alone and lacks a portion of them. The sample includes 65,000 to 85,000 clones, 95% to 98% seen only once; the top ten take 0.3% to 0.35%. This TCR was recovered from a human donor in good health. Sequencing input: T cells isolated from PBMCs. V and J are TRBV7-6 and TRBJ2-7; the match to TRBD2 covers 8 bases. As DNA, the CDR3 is TGTGCCAGCAGCTTAGTAGCGGGAATGTACGAGCAGTACTTC. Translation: CASSLVAGMYEQYF.